Included here is one T cell receptor (beta chain) sequence, with context. The antigen is unknown. The data derive from a study of T cell responses to AZD1222 COVID-19 vaccine. Whole-study findings and limits: Distributed over spike, vaccine-associated CD4 TCRs predominated at 160-218 and 743-854. Vaccination with two AZD1222 doses was followed by a rise in Spike-specific TCR breadth and depth. All repertoire sampling was performed exclusively after the peak T cell response.

Profiling relied on immunoSEQ multiplex PCR, and the TCRdb table lists in-frame clones only, not all of them. The table has 150,000 to 200,000 clones, around 90% seen once; the top ten hold around 10%. The V segment lost 5 bases and the J segment 5 bases; nucleotides outside the gene matches: 17. The CDR3 is made up of 17 amino acids. Germline CDR1 is LGHNA and CDR2 is YSLEER. The TCR was taken from an adult who received the AZD1222 COVID-19 vaccine. Sequenced material: peripheral blood, taken 28 days after the second AZD1222 dose. The chain employs TRBV4-3 and TRBJ2-7, with 8 bases matching TRBD2. CDR3 sequence: CASSSDPSGRGVDEQYF. As DNA, the CDR3 is TGCGCCAGCAGCTCCGACCCCTCAGGGCGGGGGGTAGACGAGCAGTACTTC.